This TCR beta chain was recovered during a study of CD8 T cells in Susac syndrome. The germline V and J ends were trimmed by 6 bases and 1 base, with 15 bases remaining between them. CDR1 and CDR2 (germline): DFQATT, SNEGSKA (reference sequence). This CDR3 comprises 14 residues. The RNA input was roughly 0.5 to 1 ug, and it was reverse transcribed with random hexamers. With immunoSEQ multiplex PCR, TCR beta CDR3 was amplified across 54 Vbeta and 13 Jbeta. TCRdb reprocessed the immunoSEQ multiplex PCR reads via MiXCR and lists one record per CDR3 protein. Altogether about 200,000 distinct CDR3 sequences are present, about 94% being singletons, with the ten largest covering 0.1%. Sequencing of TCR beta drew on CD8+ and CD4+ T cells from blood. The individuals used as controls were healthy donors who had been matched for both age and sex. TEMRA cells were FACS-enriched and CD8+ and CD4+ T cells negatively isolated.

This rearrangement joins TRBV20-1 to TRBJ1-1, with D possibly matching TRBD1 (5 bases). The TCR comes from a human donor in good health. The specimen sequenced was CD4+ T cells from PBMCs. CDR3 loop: CSAQSIGTNTEAFF. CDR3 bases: TGCAGTGCCCAAAGCATAGGGACGAACACTGAAGCTTTCTTT.